This T cell receptor (beta chain) originates from a study of beta chain features in type 1 diabetes. Trimming stripped 6 bases from V and 7 bases from J, with 12 bases between. Germline V lookup: CDR1 SQVTM, CDR2 ANQGSEA. CDR3 length equals 11 residues. Every isolated RNA sample was fully reverse transcribed, so sequencing captured expressed TCRB transcripts. TCRdb's copy holds only in-frame clones and misses some; the assay was immunoSEQ multiplex PCR. The sample has 240,000 or so clones; 25% to 35% are singletons. This clone was seen more than once but under ten times. The chain carries TRBV29-1 and TRBJ1-1; TRBD1 might be the D (5 bases). The sequenced sample consisted of central memory CD4+ T cells from blood. The sequence came from a young man in good health. The CDR3 region is CSVQGTIEAFF. CDR3 coding DNA: TGCAGCGTGCAGGGCACTATTGAAGCTTTCTTT. Looking up the rest from reference TRBV29-1 and TRBJ1-1 gives the full variable domain: SAVISQKPSRDICQRGTSLTIQCQVDSQVTMMFWYRQQPGQSLTLIATANQGSEATYESGFVIDKFPISRPNLTFSTLTVSNMSPEDSSIYLCSVQGTIEAFFGQGTRLTVV.